This T cell receptor beta chain was retrieved from a study of cytomegalovirus exposure and HLA in healthy donors. Study at large: A previous analysis identified approximately 120 million unique TCR beta sequences derived from some 170 million T cells.

About this clone: Its specificity is unknown.

CDR3 size: 14 residues. V was cut by 5 bases and J by 7 bases, with 18 bases left in between. Germline V gene sequence: CDR1 SGHRS, CDR2 YFSETQ. Both 60 Vbeta primers and 13 Jbeta primers went into the PCR. Assay: immunoSEQ multiplex PCR; the TCRdb copy retains only in-frame clones and omits some. The sample has about 300,000 clones, 70% to 90% seen once. Findings and limits, study-wide: Owing to their indistinguishability, certain V segments, notably TRBV6-2 and TRBV6-3, were excluded.

J is TRBJ2-5 and V is TRBV5-1, with TRBD2 as a possible D gene (5 bases). This clonotype was obtained from a man in his forties in good health and CMV-seropositive. The sequenced sample was PBMCs. CDR3 region: CASRIAYFEGTQYF. The CDR3 DNA follows: TGCGCCAGCAGAATAGCGTATTTCGAAGGGACCCAGTACTTC.